This T cell receptor (beta chain) was captured in a study of memory CD8 T cells in hepatitis C reinfection (dated by TCRdb to about 2017). In terms of the full investigation: Among the donors, a few cleared two back-to-back HCV infections on their own, whereas two got rid of a primary infection but ended up chronically infected after reinfection. HCV reinfection was defined as a positive HCV RNA test following two negative tests taken at least 60 days apart. Pre-reinfection samples were obtained between 55 and 20 weeks before detection of reinfection. Across an HCV reinfection episode in four or five donors, the study followed the TCR beta repertoire of virus-specific CD8 T cells over time. Between the late 2000s and the early 2010s, a handful of reinfection cases that had stored pre-reinfection samples were identified. Participants who had resolved a prior HCV infection were followed every 3 months in the reinfection study. Overall results and qualifications from the work: Because only five donors were included, definitive conclusions about public clonotypes linked to secondary clearance were beyond the reach of the study.

The germline V gene provides CDR1 MGHRA and CDR2 YSYEKL. Trimming removed 1 base from V and 4 bases from J, leaving 9 bases between the germline ends. The CDR3 starts with the cysteine, ends with the phenylalanine, and has 14 residues. The retained sequence is limited to the CDR3, 42 bases, with the frame set at the first base. Explained via the paper, the time point label denotes: pre-reinfection, 55 to 20 weeks before reinfection detection. Sorted cells were sequenced directly ex vivo, without in vitro expansion prior to TCR sequencing. The donors were people who inject drugs and were enrolled in Canada's Montreal Acute Hepatitis C Cohort Study (HEPCO). Total naive CD8 T cells, sorted as viable CD3+ CD8+ CD45RO-, came from a couple of donors at all three reinfection time points as controls. Before sorting, cryopreserved peripheral blood mononuclear cells were thawed, and CD8 T cells were purified from the thawed cells. Negative selection with the MACS CD8+ T cell Isolation Kit was used to enrich CD8 T cells. Cell sorting was done on a BD FACSAria II sorter with FACSDiva software, and data were analyzed with FlowJo.

This clone was counted between two and nine times. Which antigen it targets is not known. Qualities for individual bases were not recorded, and no much larger clone is one base off. The library was made by the immunoSEQ multiplex PCR assay. Genomic DNA was extracted from the sorted cells, and the TCR beta V, D and J regions were sequenced using the automated high-throughput method of Adaptive Biotechnologies. A two-step, bias-controlled multiplex PCR was used to amplify the CDR3 regions. Amplified TCR beta libraries were sequenced on an Illumina instrument. The study's own analysis went as follows. Demultiplexed reads were processed to reduce amplification and sequencing bias, and the IMGT database was used to assign CDR3 sequences to gene families. Repertoire data were analyzed with ImmunoSEQ software version 2.0. Clonotype lists were filtered to remove out-of-frame sequences and sequences containing stop codons in the CDR3. Clonotypes with a frequency below 0.01% were excluded because such clonotypes corresponded to less than one cell. Richness was calculated by dividing observed richness by input cell number, and evenness was calculated by dividing Shannon entropy by log observed richness. To measure repertoire diversity and how similar the repertoire was between time points, Simpson diversity and Morisita-Horn overlap indices were applied. Clonotypes were sorted into dominant (>1%), sub-dominant (0.5-0.99%), low abundance (0.1-0.49%) or lowest abundance (<0.1%) groups. A germline index was calculated as total CDR3 length minus total nucleotide additions, divided by total CDR3 length. The immuneACCESS repertoire file appears here via TCRdb, limited to in-frame rearrangements. These files lack a portion of the clones; in checked studies, under half of the deficit traces to unresolved V genes, and the cause of the others is not known. The V and J calls and clone size come from that table; D and trimming were worked out from the DNA. The sample table shows approximately 51,000 clones, and roughly 91% are seen once. Clones ranked in the top ten supply roughly 1% of the sample.

The receptor was derived from a man aged 18 to 30 with hepatitis C virus infection. The sequence links TRBV4-1 to TRBJ2-3, with the D gene not clear enough to name. What was sequenced was naive CD8+ T cells sorted from blood. This sample's cell subset or site label indicates: total naive CD8+CD45RO- T cells. The DNA reads as follows: TGCGCCAGCAGCCAAGCCTCTTCCTCAGATACGCAGTATTTT. This gives the protein CASSQASSSDTQYF.